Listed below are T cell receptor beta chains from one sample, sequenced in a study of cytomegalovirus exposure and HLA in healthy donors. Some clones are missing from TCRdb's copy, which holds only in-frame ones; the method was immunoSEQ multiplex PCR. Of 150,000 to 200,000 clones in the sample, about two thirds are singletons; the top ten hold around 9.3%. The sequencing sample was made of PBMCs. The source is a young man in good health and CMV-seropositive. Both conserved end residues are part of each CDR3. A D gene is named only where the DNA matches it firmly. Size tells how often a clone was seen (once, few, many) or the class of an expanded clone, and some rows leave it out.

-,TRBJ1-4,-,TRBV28,CASSSTGGEKLFF,TGTGCCAGCAGCAGTACGGGTGGGGAAAAACTGTTTTTT
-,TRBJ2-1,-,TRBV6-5,CASSTTGDSWNEQFF,TGTGCCAGCAGTACAACAGGGGACTCTTGGAATGAGCAGTTCTTC
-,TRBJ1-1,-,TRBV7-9,CASNYDRRNTEAFF,TGTGCCAGCAACTACGACCGACGGAACACTGAAGCTTTCTTT
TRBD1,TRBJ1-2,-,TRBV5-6,CASSLGQVVVGGYTF,TGTGCCAGCAGCCTGGGACAGGTCGTCGTCGGCGGCTACACCTTC
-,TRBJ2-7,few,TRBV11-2,CASSSDSRTYEQYF,TGTGCCAGCAGCTCGGACAGCAGAACCTACGAGCAGTACTTC
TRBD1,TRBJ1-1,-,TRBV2,CASSSGQGVDEAFF,TGTGCCAGCAGCTCGGGACAGGGGGTGGATGAAGCTTTCTTT
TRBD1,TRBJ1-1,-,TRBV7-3,CASRFGQGSTEAFF,TGTGCCAGCAGGTTTGGACAGGGTTCCACTGAAGCTTTCTTT
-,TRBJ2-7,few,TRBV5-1,CASSWGTRGGLYEQYF,TGCGCCAGCAGCTGGGGGACTAGAGGGGGCCTCTACGAGCAGTACTTC
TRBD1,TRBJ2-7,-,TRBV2,CASRRQGSSYEQYF,TGTGCCAGCAGGAGACAGGGTTCCTCCTACGAGCAGTACTTC
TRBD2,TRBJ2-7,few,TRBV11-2,CASSRGSGRVYEQYF,TGTGCCAGCAGCCGCGGGAGCGGGAGGGTCTACGAGCAGTACTTC
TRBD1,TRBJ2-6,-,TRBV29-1,CSVEGWDRGSGANVLTF,TGCAGCGTTGAAGGGTGGGACAGGGGGTCTGGGGCCAACGTCCTGACTTTC
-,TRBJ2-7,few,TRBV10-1,CASSEGLAENPYEQYF,TGCGCCAGCAGTGAGGGGTTAGCCGAGAATCCCTACGAGCAGTACTTC
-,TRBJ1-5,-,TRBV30,CAWSGHPARGQPQHF,TGTGCCTGGAGTGGCCACCCCGCCAGGGGCCAGCCCCAGCATTTT
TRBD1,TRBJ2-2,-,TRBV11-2,CASSLEGGIGSGELFF,TGTGCCAGCAGCTTAGAAGGGGGCATAGGATCCGGGGAGCTGTTTTTT
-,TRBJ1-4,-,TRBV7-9,CASSFQTTNEKLFF,TGTGCCAGCAGCTTCCAAACAACTAATGAAAAACTGTTTTTT
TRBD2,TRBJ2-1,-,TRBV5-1,CASGGTSGYNEQFF,TGCGCCAGCGGAGGGACTAGCGGATACAATGAGCAGTTCTTC
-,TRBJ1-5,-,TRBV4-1,CASSQTSGGQPQHF,TGCGCCAGCAGCCAGACTTCGGGGGGGCAGCCCCAGCATTTT
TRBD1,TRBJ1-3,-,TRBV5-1,CASSPHRGYSGNTIYF,TGCGCCAGCAGCCCGCACAGGGGATACTCTGGAAACACCATATATTTT
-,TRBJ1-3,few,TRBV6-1,CASRYSGNTIYF,TGTGCCAGCAGATACTCTGGAAACACCATATATTTT
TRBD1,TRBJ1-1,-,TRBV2,CASSGQEVSSAFF,TGTGCCAGCTCGGGACAGGAGGTTAGCTCAGCTTTCTTT
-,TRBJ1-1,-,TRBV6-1,CASSVGSQQAFF,TGTGCCAGCAGTGTCGGGAGTCAACAAGCTTTCTTT
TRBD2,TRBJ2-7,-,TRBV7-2,CASSPYPVGRAPPPGEQYF,TGTGCCAGCAGCCCTTACCCGGTCGGGAGGGCCCCCCCGCCGGGCGAGCAGTACTTC
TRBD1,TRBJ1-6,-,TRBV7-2,CASSPPTGLNYNSPLHF,TGTGCCAGCAGCCCACCGACAGGGCTGAACTATAATTCACCCCTCCACTTT
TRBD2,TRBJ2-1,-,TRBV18,CASSPPTSGSKGNEQFF,TGTGCCAGCTCACCACCGACTAGCGGGAGTAAAGGCAATGAGCAGTTCTTC
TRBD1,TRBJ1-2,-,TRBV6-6,CASSYESGTGGGGYTF,TGTGCCAGCAGTTACGAATCCGGGACAGGGGGCGGTGGCTACACCTTC
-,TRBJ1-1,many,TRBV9,CASSVEEGRAFF,TGTGCCAGCAGCGTAGAGGAGGGTCGAGCTTTCTTT
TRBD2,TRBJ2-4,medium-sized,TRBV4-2,CASSPRPGTSGIGNAKNIQYF,TGTGCCAGCAGCCCACGGCCCGGGACTAGCGGGATTGGGAACGCCAAAAACATTCAGTACTTC
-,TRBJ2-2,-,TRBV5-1,CASSAKTVNTGELFF,TGCGCCAGCAGCGCCAAGACAGTGAACACCGGGGAGCTGTTTTTT
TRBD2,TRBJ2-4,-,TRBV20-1,CSGGRANIQYF,TGCAGTGGCGGGAGGGCAAACATTCAGTACTTC
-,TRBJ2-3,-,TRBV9,CASSVDFISTDTQYF,TGTGCCAGCAGCGTCGACTTTATCTCCACAGATACGCAGTATTTT
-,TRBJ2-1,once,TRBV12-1,CASFGQFF,TGTGCCAGCTTCGGGCAGTTCTTC
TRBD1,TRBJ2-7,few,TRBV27,CASSPDRERAYEQYF,TGTGCCAGCAGTCCCGACAGGGAGAGGGCCTACGAGCAGTACTTC
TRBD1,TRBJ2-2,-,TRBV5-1,CASSLSTGSNTGELFF,TGCGCCAGCAGCCTATCGACAGGGTCGAACACCGGGGAGCTGTTTTTT
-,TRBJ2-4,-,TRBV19,CASSLSQVLAKNIQYF,TGTGCCAGTAGCCTATCCCAAGTTCTAGCCAAAAACATTCAGTACTTC
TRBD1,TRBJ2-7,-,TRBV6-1,CASSPWTGNYEQYF,TGTGCCAGCAGTCCTTGGACAGGAAACTACGAGCAGTACTTC
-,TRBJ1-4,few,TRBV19,CASSIAAGGSGNEKLFF,TGTGCCAGTAGTATAGCCGCGGGTGGCAGCGGTAATGAAAAACTGTTTTTT
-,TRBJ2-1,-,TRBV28,CASSLRRAKKLDNEQFF,TGTGCCAGCAGTTTACGCAGGGCCAAGAAGTTGGACAATGAGCAGTTCTTC
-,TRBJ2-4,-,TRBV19,CASSHRDKAKNIQYF,TGTGCCAGTAGCCACCGGGACAAGGCCAAAAACATTCAGTACTTC
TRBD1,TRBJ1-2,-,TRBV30,CAWSTMTGNYGYTF,TGTGCCTGGAGTACGATGACAGGGAACTATGGCTACACCTTC